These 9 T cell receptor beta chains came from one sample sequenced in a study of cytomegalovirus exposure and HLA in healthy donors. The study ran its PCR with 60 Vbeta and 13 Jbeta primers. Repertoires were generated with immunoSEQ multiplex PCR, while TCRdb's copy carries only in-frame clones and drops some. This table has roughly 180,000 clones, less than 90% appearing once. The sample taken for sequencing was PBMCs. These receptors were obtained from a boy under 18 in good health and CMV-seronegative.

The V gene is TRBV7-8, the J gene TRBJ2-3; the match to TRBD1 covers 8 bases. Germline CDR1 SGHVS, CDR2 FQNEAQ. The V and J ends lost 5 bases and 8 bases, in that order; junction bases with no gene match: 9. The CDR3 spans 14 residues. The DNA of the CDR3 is TGTGCCAGCAGCCGCACAGACAGGGGAGGTACGCAGTATTTT. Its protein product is CASSRTDRGGTQYF. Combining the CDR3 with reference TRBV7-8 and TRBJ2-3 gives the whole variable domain GAGVSQSPRYKVAKRGQDVALRCDPISGHVSLFWYQQALGQGPEFLTYFQNEAQLDKSGLPSDRFFAERPEGSVSTLKIQRTQQEDSAVYLCASSRTDRGGTQYFGPGTRLTVL.

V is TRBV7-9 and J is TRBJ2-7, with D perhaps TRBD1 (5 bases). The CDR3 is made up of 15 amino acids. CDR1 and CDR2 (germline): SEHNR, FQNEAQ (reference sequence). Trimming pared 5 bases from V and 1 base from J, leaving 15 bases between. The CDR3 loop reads CASSGQGVRSYEQYF. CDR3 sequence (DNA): TGTGCCAGCAGCGGTCAAGGGGTGAGGTCCTACGAGCAGTACTTC.

CDR3 amino acids: CASSLFGQGQETQYF. CDR3 nucleotides: TGTGCCAGCAGCCTATTCGGACAGGGGCAAGAGACCCAGTACTTC. This chain joins TRBV11-1 and TRBJ2-5; 9 bases line up with TRBD1. CDR3 size: 15 residues. Germline loops: CDR1 SGHAT, CDR2 FQDESV (reference sequence). V shed 5 bases, J shed 2 bases, and the junction held 6 bases outside the gene matches.

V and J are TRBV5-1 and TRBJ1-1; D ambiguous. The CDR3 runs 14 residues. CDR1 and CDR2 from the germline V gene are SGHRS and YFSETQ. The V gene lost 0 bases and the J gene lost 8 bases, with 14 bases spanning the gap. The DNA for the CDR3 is TGCGCCAGCAGCTTGGCCCTCAATGGTCGGGAAGCTTTCTTT. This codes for CASSLALNGREAFF.

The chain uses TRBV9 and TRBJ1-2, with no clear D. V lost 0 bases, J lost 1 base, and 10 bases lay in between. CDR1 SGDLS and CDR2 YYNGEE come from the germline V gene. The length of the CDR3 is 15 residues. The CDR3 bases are TGTGCCAGCAGCGTAGTGGCGGATATTAACTATGGCTACACCTTC. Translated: CASSVVADINYGYTF.

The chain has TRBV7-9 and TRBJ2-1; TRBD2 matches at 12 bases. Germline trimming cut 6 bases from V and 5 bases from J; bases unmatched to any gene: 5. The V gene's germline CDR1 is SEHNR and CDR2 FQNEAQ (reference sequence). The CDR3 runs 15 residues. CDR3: CASSLLAGGHNEQFF. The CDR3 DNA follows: TGTGCCAGCAGTTTACTAGCGGGGGGCCACAATGAGCAGTTCTTC.

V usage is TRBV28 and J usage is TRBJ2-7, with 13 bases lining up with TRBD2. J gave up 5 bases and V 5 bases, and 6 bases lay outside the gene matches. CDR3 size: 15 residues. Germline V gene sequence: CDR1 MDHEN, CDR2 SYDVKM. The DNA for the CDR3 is TGTGCCAGCAGTGGACTAGCGGGGGCCCTCGACGAGCAGTACTTC. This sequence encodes CASSGLAGALDEQYF. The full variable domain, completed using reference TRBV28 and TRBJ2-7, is DVKVTQSSRYLVKRTGEKVFLECVQDMDHENMFWYRQDPGLGLRLIYFSYDVKMKEKGDIPEGYSVSREKKERFSLILESASTNQTSMYLCASSGLAGALDEQYFGPGTRLTVT.

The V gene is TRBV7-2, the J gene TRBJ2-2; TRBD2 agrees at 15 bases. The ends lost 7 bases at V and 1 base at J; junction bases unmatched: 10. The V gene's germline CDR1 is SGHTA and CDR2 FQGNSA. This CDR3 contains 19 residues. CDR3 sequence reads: CASTNPGLAGGLNTGELFF. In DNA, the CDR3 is TGTGCCAGCACAAACCCGGGACTAGCGGGAGGCCTGAACACCGGGGAGCTGTTTTTT.

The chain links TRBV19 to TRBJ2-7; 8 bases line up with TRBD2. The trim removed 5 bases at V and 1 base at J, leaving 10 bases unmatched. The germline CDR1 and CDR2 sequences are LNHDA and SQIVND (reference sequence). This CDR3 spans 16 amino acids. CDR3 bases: TGTGCCAGTAGTTCGAATAGACTAGCGCGATCCTACGAGCAGTACTTC. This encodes CASSSNRLARSYEQYF.